The 15 T cell receptor beta chains below come from one sample, sequenced in a study of blood T cell repertoires in COVID-19 (TCRdb year 2020). Libraries were prepared through the immunoSEQ multiplex PCR assay. TCRdb mirrors the immuneACCESS table, restricted to in-frame sequences. Some clones are absent from its copies; in checked studies, under half trace to an unresolved V gene, and the reason for the others is unknown. This sample is represented by some 76,000 clones; about 85% of them were singletons. The ten largest account for 9.5% to 15% of the sample. The material sequenced was peripheral blood. Receptors originate from a middle-aged man with COVID-19, enrolled during active disease.

The rearrangement links TRBV6-4 to TRBJ2-2; perhaps TRBD1 as D (5 bases). The germline CDR1 and CDR2 sequences are MRHNA and SNTAGT. The CDR3 spans 13 residues. The V gene lost 4 bases and the J gene lost 2 bases, with 5 bases spanning the gap. The CDR3 is CASSGTNTGELFF. CDR3 sequence (DNA): TGTGCCAGCAGTGGGACAAACACCGGGGAGCTGTTTTTT.

This sequence joins TRBV10-3 and TRBJ1-5, with TRBD1 matching over 9 bases. The CDR3 loop spans 17 amino acids. J was trimmed by 1 base and V by 0 bases; bases with no gene match: 4. Germline V gene lookup returns CDR1 ENHRY and CDR2 SYGVKD. CDR3 sequence: CAISESGTGTSNQPQHF. In DNA form, the CDR3 reads TGTGCCATCAGTGAGTCCGGGACAGGGACAAGCAATCAGCCCCAGCATTTT.

This chain links TRBV30 with TRBJ2-7; 10 bases are a match to TRBD2. Trimming cost V 2 bases and J 3 bases; bases outside gene matches: 7. CDR1 and CDR2 from the germline V gene are GTSNPN and SVGIG (reference sequence). This CDR3 has 15 residues. The CDR3 DNA sequence: TGTGCCTGGAGTCCCCAGGCTAGCGGGAGCTACGAGCAGTACTTC. Translating it yields CAWSPQASGSYEQYF.

This clone was detected many times. The chain links TRBV10-2 to TRBJ1-1; D gene uncertain. Trimming stripped 7 bases from V and 5 bases from J, with 11 bases between. CDR1 and CDR2 from the germline V gene are WSHSY and SAAADI. This CDR3 is 12 amino acids long. The CDR3: CASKGSGTEAFF. CDR3 DNA sequence: TGCGCCAGCAAGGGCAGCGGAACTGAAGCTTTCTTT.

The chain uses TRBV10-3 and TRBJ2-1; TRBD2 matches 10 bases. Germline V lookup: CDR1 ENHRY, CDR2 SYGVKD. Trimming removed 4 bases from V and 0 bases from J; junction bases left unmatched: 9. The CDR3 length is 18 residues. CDR3 amino acids: CAISVRGLAESSYNEQFF. In nucleotides, the CDR3 is TGTGCCATCAGTGTCAGAGGACTAGCGGAGAGCTCCTACAATGAGCAGTTCTTC.

The chain uses TRBV7-3 and TRBJ2-1; TRBD2 matches at 13 bases. The CDR3 runs 16 residues. Looked up from germline, CDR1 is SGHTA and CDR2 is FQGTGA. Trimming cost V 3 bases and J 8 bases; bases outside gene matches: 7. The CDR3 sequence: CASSLGGLAGMDEQFF. In nucleotides, the CDR3 is TGTGCCAGCAGCTTGGGGGGACTAGCGGGAATGGATGAGCAGTTCTTC.

This clone was found a few times. The rearrangement joins TRBV7-2 to TRBJ2-4, with D unclear. The CDR3 covers 14 residues. V shed 6 bases and J shed 0 bases, with 9 bases lying between them. Germline V gene data show CDR1 as SGHTA and CDR2 as FQGNSA. CDR3 region: CASSYNIAKNIQYF. In DNA, the CDR3 is TGTGCCAGCAGTTATAATATAGCCAAAAACATTCAGTACTTC.

The chain couples TRBV5-1 to TRBJ2-3, with 8 bases aligning to TRBD1. With V trimmed by 4 bases and J by 3 bases, 10 bases remained unmatched. Germline CDR1 is SGHRS and CDR2 is YFSETQ. The CDR3 contains 16 residues. The CDR3 coding sequence is TGCGCCAGCAGCCCAGACAGGGGATCGAGGACAGATACGCAGTATTTT. Translated: CASSPDRGSRTDTQYF.

The gene calls are TRBV11-2 and TRBJ2-1; D unresolved. The CDR3 is 14 residues long. Germline-derived CDR1 and CDR2 are SGHAT and FQNNGV. Between the trimmed V and J ends, which lost 0 bases and 5 bases, there was a span of 8 bases. The CDR3 sequence: CASSLEIQNNEQFF. DNA for the CDR3: TGTGCCAGCAGCTTAGAAATACAGAACAATGAGCAGTTCTTC.

The chain carries TRBV28 and TRBJ2-7, with D tentatively TRBD2 (5 bases). This CDR3 comprises 14 residues. Trimming left V 2 bases short and J 5 bases short, with 13 bases between. Germline CDR1 is MDHEN and CDR2 is SYDVKM. CDR3 loop: CASSLGGLAHEQYF. The CDR3 region has the DNA TGTGCCAGCAGTTTAGGAGGTCTAGCCCACGAGCAGTACTTC. Together with reference TRBV28 and TRBJ2-7, the CDR3 gives the full variable domain: DVKVTQSSRYLVKRTGEKVFLECVQDMDHENMFWYRQDPGLGLRLIYFSYDVKMKEKGDIPEGYSVSREKKERFSLILESASTNQTSMYLCASSLGGLAHEQYFGPGTRLTVT.

V and J are TRBV27 and TRBJ1-5; 9 positions match TRBD1. Trimming removed 4 bases from V and 5 bases from J; junction bases left unmatched: 6. This CDR3 is 15 amino acids long. Germline-derived CDR1 and CDR2 are MNHEY and SMNVEV (reference sequence). In DNA, the CDR3 is TGTGCCAGCAGTTCCCTCGGGACAGGGTATCAGCCCCAGCATTTT. This gives the protein CASSSLGTGYQPQHF.

The V gene is TRBV2, the J gene TRBJ2-1, with 11 bases aligning to TRBD2. After removal of 5 bases from V and 4 bases from J, the junction contained 10 bases not matched to a gene. CDR3 length: 17 amino acids. The germline V gene encodes CDR1 SNHLY and CDR2 FYNNEI. CDR3 protein: CASSPGQGLAAYNEQFF. DNA of the CDR3: TGTGCCAGCAGTCCGGGACAGGGACTAGCGGCTTACAATGAGCAGTTCTTC.

The sample holds a few counts of this clone. The chain uses TRBV9 and TRBJ2-7, with a weak D call TRBD2 (6 bases). Trimming left V 0 bases short and J 0 bases short, with 10 bases between. CDR1 is SGDLS and CDR2 is YYNGEE in the germline V gene. This CDR3 region has 15 residues. The chain's CDR3 is CASSVEGDFSYEQYF. The CDR3 region has the DNA TGTGCCAGCAGCGTAGAAGGGGACTTCTCCTACGAGCAGTACTTC.

V is TRBV18 and J is TRBJ1-1; D is uncertain. The germline V gene encodes CDR1 KGHSH and CDR2 LQKENI. The length of the CDR3 is 16 residues. Trimming cost V 5 bases and J 0 bases, with 16 bases left between them. This chain's CDR3 is CASSEVSTDLNTEAFF. As DNA, the CDR3 is TGTGCCAGCTCAGAGGTATCGACGGATTTGAACACTGAAGCTTTCTTT.

This clone has a single count. V usage is TRBV7-2 and J usage is TRBJ2-6; 12 bases match TRBD2. CDR1 SGHTA and CDR2 FQGNSA come from the germline V gene. The ends lost 4 bases at V and 4 bases at J; junction bases unmatched: 11. The CDR3 has 19 amino acids. CDR3 residues: CASSSGLAGFGSGANVLTF. The CDR3 DNA reads TGTGCCAGCAGCTCGGGACTAGCGGGCTTCGGTTCCGGGGCCAACGTCCTGACTTTC.